Reported below is one T cell receptor (beta chain). The antigen remains unidentified. Per the germline V gene, CDR1 is SGHDT and CDR2 is YYEEEE. This CDR3 region has 12 residues. The V end was cut by 3 bases, the J end by 5 bases, with 9 bases between. These data originate in a study of cytomegalovirus exposure and HLA in healthy donors. Study context: A subsequent analysis reported that the 100 to 150 validation repertoires were produced on the same platform that had also been used for the 600 to 800 first-cohort repertoires.

The table came from immunoSEQ multiplex PCR; TCRdb's copy has only in-frame clones and leaves some out. The sample holds under 300,000 clones; around 87% are singletons and the top ten take less than 0.4%. Whole-study findings and limits: High sensitivity and specificity were reportedly achieved when the classifier diagnosed cytomegalovirus status. In vitro testing confirmed a few CMV-associated chains as specific for CMV antigens.

The sequenced sample was PBMCs. The rearrangement uses TRBV5-6 and TRBJ2-7; D might be TRBD1 (5 bases). This receptor was identified in a woman aged 18-29 years in good health and CMV-seronegative. The CDR3 DNA is TGTGCCAGCAGCTACACCAGGGACGAGCAGTACTTC. Amino acid sequence: CASSYTRDEQYF. Full variable domain (missing parts from reference TRBV5-6 and TRBJ2-7): DAGVTQSPTHLIKTRGQQVTLRCSPKSGHDTVSWYQQALGQGPQFIFQYYEEEERQRGNFPDRFSGHQFPNYSSELNVNALLLGDSALYLCASSYTRDEQYFGPGTRLTVT.